The present T cell receptor beta chain was sequenced within a study of CD8 T cells in Susac syndrome. Overall study findings and caveats: As the study acknowledged, the number of individuals who were part of its TCR sequencing and HLA analysis was relatively small.

Details on this clonotype: Its antigen is still unknown.

TCR beta sequences were obtained from blood CD8+ and CD4+ T cells. Controls matched for age and sex were healthy donors. An input of roughly 0.5 to 1 ug of RNA was subjected to reverse transcription using random hexamers. Across 54 Vbeta and 13 Jbeta, immunoSEQ multiplex PCR amplified TCR beta CDR3. TCRdb reprocessed the immunoSEQ multiplex PCR reads via MiXCR and lists one record per CDR3 protein. Here the sample spans around 150,000 distinct CDR3 sequences, around 96% being singletons. The TCR comes from a human donor in good health. Sequenced material: CD4+ T cells from PBMCs.

CDR3 in amino acids: CSVGAVSYNEQFF. The CDR3 bases are TGCAGCGTTGGAGCGGTTTCCTACAATGAGCAGTTCTTC. The chain has TRBV29-1 and TRBJ2-1; a weak D match, TRBD2 (5 bases). Trimming pared 4 bases from V and 1 base from J, leaving 8 bases between. Germline V gene sequence: CDR1 SQVTM, CDR2 ANQGSEA. The CDR3 totals 13 residues.